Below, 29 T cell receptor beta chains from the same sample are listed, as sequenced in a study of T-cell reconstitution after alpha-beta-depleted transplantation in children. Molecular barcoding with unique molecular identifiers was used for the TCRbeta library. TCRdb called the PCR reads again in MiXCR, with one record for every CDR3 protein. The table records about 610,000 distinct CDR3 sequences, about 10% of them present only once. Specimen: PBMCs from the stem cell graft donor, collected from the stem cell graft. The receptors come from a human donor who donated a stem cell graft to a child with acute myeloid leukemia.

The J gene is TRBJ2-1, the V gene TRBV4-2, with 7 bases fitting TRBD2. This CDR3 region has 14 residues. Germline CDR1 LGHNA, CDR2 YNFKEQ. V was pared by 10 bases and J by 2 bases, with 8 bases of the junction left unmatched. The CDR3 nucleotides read TGTGCCATGAGCCCCGGGACTACCTACAATGAGCAGTTCTTC. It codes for CAMSPGTTYNEQFF.

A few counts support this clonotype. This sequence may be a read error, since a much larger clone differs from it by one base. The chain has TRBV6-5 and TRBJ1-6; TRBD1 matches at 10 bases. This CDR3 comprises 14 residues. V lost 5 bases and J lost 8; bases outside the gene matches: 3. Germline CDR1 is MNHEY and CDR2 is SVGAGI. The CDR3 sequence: CASSRTGGDSPLHF. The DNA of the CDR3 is TGTGCCAGCAGTCGGACAGGGGGAGATTCACCCCTCCACTTT.

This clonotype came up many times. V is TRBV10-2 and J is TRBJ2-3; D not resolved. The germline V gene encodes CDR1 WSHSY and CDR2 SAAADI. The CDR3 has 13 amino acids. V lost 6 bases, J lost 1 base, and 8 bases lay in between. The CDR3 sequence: CASSSFRTDTQYF. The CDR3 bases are TGCGCCAGCAGCTCTTTTCGCACAGATACGCAGTATTTT.

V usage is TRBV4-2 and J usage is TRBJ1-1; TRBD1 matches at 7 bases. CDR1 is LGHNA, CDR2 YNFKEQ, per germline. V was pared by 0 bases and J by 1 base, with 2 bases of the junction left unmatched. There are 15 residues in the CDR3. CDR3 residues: CASSQDRTGNTEAFF. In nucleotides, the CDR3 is TGTGCCAGCAGCCAAGATCGGACAGGGAACACTGAAGCTTTCTTT.

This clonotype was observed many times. This CDR3 is CSALSGFAYEQYF. CDR3 sequence (DNA): TGCAGTGCTTTGTCGGGCTTCGCCTACGAGCAGTACTTC. The chain has TRBV20-1 and TRBJ2-7; D is unclear. This CDR3 region has 13 residues. The V gene's germline CDR1 is DFQATT and CDR2 SNEGSKA (reference sequence). Trimming took 5 bases from V and 2 from J, leaving 13 bases between them.

CDR3 region: CASSESVGGSYEQYF. In DNA, the CDR3 is TGTGCCAGCAGTGAGTCTGTAGGGGGCTCCTACGAGCAGTACTTC. This chain joins TRBV2 and TRBJ2-7; a possible D gene is TRBD1 (6 bases). The CDR3 is 15 residues long. The V gene lost 3 bases and the J gene lost 0 bases, with 12 bases spanning the gap. CDR1 and CDR2 from the germline V gene are SNHLY and FYNNEI.

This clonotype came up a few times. The CDR3 here is CASSSPGQGGRPFF. CDR3 sequence (DNA): TGCGCCAGCAGCTCGCCGGGACAGGGTGGCCGGCCTTTCTTT. V and J are TRBV4-3 and TRBJ1-1, with 9 bases lining up with TRBD1. The CDR3 length is 14 residues. The ends lost 5 bases at V and 12 bases at J; junction bases unmatched: 13. Looked up from germline, CDR1 is LGHNA and CDR2 is YSLEER.

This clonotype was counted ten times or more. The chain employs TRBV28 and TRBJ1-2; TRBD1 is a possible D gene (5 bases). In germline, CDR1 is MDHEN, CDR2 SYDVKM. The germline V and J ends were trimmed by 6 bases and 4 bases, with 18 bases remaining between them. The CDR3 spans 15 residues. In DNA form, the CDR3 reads TGTGCCAGCAGCGAGCCCCGAGGGGCAACCTATGGCTACACCTTC. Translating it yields CASSEPRGATYGYTF.

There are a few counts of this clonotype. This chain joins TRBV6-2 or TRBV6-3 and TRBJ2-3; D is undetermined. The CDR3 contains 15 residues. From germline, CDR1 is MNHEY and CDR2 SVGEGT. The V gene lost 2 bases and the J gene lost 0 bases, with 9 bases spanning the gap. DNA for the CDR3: TGTGCCAGCAGTTACCCGACCCTTAGCACAGATACGCAGTATTTT. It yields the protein CASSYPTLSTDTQYF.

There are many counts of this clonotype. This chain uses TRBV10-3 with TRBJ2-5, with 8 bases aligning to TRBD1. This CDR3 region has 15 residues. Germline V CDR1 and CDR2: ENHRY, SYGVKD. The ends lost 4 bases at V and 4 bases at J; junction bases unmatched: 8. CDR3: CAISGTGFGAETQYF. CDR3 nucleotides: TGTGCCATCAGTGGGACAGGGTTTGGTGCAGAGACCCAGTACTTC.

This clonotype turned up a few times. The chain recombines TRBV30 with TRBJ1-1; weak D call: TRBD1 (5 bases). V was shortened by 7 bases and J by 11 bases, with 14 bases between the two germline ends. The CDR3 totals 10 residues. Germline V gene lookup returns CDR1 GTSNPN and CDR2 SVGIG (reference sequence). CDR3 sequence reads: CASVGVGAFF. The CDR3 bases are TGTGCCTCCGTGGGGGTTGGTGCTTTCTTT.

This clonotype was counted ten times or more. CDR3 region: CASSYSGLAGSYEQYF. The DNA of the CDR3 is TGTGCCAGCAGTTACTCCGGCCTAGCGGGTTCCTACGAGCAGTACTTC. The chain combines TRBV6-5 with TRBJ2-7; TRBD2 matches at 8 bases. The V gene's germline CDR1 is MNHEY and CDR2 SVGAGI. CDR3 length equals 16 residues. After removal of 0 bases from V and 1 base from J, the junction contained 5 bases not matched to a gene.

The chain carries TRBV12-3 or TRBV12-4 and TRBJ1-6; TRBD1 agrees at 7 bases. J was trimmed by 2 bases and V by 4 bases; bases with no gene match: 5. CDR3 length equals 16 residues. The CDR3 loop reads CASSSWTGTYNSPLHF. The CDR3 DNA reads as TGTGCCAGCAGTTCCTGGACAGGAACCTATAATTCACCCCTCCACTTT.

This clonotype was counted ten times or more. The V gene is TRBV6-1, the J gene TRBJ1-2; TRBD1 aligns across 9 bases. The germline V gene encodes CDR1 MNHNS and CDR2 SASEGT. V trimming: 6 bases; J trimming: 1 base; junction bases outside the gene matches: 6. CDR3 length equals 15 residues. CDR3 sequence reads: CASRGQGSVNYGYTF. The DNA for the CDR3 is TGTGCCAGCAGGGGACAGGGCTCGGTTAACTATGGCTACACCTTC.

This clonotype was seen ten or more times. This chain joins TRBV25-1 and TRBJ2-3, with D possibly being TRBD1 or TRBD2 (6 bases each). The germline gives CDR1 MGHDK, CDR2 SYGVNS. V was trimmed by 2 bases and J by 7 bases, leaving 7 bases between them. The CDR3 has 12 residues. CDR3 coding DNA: TGTGCCAGCAGTGAAGGGGGGCATACGCAGTATTTT. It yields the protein CASSEGGHTQYF.

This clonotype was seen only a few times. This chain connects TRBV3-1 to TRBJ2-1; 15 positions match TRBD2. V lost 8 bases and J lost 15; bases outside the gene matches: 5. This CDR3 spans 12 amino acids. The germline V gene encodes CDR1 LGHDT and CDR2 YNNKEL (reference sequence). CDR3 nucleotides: TGTGCCAGCGGGACTAGCGGGAGGCCGGGGTTCTTC. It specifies CASGTSGRPGFF.

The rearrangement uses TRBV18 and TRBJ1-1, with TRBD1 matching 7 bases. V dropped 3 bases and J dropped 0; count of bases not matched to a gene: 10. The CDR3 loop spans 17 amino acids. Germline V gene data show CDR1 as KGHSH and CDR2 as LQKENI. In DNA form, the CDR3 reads TGTGCCAGCTCACCGTATACTGGACAGGCGATGAACACTGAAGCTTTCTTT. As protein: CASSPYTGQAMNTEAFF.

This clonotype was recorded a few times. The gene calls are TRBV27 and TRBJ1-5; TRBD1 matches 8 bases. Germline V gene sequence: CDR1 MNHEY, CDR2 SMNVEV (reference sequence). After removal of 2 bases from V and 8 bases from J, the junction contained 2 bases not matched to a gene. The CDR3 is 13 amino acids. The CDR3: CASSLDRGKPQHF. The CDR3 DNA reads TGTGCCAGCAGTTTAGACAGGGGAAAGCCCCAGCATTTT.

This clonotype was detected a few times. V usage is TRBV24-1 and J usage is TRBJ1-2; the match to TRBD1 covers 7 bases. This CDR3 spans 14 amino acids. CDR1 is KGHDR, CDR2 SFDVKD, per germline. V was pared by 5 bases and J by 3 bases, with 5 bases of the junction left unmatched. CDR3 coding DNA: TGTGCCACCAGTGCAGGAGGGGGCGACTATGGCTACACCTTC. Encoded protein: CATSAGGGDYGYTF.

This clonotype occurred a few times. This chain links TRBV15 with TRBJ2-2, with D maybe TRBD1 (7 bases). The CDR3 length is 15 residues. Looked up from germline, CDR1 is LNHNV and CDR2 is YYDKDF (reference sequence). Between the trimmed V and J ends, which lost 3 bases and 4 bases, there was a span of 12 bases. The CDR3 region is CATSSGRGVTGELFF. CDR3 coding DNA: TGTGCCACCAGCAGTGGCAGGGGGGTCACCGGGGAGCTGTTTTTT.

CDR3 residues: CAWSVMDEQFF. The CDR3 DNA reads as TGTGCCTGGAGTGTAATGGATGAGCAGTTCTTC. The V and J genes are TRBV30 and TRBJ2-1; D not resolved. The CDR3 length is 11 residues. Germline V gene data show CDR1 as GTSNPN and CDR2 as SVGIG (reference sequence). V shed 0 bases and J shed 8 bases, with 5 bases lying between them.

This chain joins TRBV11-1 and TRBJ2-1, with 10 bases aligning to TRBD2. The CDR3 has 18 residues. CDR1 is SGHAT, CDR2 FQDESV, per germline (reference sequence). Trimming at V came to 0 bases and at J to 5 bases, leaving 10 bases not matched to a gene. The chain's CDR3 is CASSLAHPLAGAHNEQFF. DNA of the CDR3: TGTGCCAGCAGCTTAGCCCACCCCCTAGCGGGAGCCCACAATGAGCAGTTCTTC.

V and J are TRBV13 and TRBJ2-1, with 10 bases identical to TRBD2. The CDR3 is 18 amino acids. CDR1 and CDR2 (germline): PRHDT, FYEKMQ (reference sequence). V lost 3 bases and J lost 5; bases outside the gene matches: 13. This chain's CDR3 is CASSLGLAGTSAHNEQFF. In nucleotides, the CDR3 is TGTGCCAGCAGCTTGGGCCTCGCCGGGACTAGCGCCCACAATGAGCAGTTCTTC.

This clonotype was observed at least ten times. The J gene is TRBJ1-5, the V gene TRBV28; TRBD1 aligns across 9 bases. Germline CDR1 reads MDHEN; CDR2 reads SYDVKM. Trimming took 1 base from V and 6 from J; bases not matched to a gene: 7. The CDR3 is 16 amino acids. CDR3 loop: CASSLFTGGGGQPQHF. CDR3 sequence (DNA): TGTGCCAGCAGTTTATTCACAGGGGGCGGGGGTCAGCCCCAGCATTTT.

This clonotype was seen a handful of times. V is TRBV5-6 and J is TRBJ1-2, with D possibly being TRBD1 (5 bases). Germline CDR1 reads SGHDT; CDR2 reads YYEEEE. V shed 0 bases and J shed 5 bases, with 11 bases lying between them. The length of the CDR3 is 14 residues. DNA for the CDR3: TGTGCCAGCAGCTTGGGCATCCAGGGATATGGCTACACCTTC. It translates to CASSLGIQGYGYTF. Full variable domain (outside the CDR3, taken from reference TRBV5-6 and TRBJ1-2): DAGVTQSPTHLIKTRGQQVTLRCSPKSGHDTVSWYQQALGQGPQFIFQYYEEEERQRGNFPDRFSGHQFPNYSSELNVNALLLGDSALYLCASSLGIQGYGYTFGSGTRLTVV.

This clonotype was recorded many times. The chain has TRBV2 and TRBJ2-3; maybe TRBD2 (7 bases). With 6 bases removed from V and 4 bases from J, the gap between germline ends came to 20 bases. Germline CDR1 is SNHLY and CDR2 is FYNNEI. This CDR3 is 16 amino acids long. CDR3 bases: TGTGCCAGCAGCGGGGGGCTAGCGGAGTTAGCAGATACGCAGTATTTT. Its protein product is CASSGGLAELADTQYF.

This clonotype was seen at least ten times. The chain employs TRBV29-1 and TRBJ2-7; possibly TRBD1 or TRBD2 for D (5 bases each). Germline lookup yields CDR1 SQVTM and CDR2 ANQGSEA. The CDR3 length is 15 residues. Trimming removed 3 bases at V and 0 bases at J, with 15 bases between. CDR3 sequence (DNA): TGCAGCGTTGAGGGGACGAAGAACGCCTCCTACGAGCAGTACTTC. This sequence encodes CSVEGTKNASYEQYF.

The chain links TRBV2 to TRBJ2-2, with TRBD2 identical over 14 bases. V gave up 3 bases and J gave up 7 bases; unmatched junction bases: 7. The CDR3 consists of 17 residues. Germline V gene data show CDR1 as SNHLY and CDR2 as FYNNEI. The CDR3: CASSDGLAGGSVGELFF. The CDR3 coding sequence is TGTGCCAGCAGTGACGGACTAGCGGGAGGTTCAGTCGGGGAGCTGTTTTTT.

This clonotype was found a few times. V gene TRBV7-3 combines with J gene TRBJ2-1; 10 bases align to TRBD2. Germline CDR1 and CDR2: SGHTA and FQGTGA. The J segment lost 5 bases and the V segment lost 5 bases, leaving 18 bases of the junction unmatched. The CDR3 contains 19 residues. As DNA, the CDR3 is TGTGCCAGCAGCCCAAACCCCCCCCATTCAGCGGGAGGGGACAATGAGCAGTTCTTC. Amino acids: CASSPNPPHSAGGDNEQFF.